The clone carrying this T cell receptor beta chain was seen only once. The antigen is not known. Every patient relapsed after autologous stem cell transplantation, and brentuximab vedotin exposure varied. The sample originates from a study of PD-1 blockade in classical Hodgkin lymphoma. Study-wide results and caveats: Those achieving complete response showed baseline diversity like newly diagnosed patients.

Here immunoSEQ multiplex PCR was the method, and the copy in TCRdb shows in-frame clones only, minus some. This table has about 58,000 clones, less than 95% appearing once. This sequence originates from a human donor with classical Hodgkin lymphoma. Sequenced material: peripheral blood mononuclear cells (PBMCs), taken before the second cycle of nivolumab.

CDR3 region: CASSPQGGAYEQYF. The CDR3 DNA reads as TGTGCCAGCAGCCCACAGGGAGGGGCCTACGAGCAGTACTTC. This chain connects TRBV6-5 to TRBJ2-7; maybe TRBD2 (7 bases). Germline CDR1 MNHEY, CDR2 SVGAGI. V lost 6 bases and J 2 bases, leaving 14 bases between the germline ends. The CDR3 contains 14 residues.